This T cell receptor beta chain came from a study of blood T cell repertoires in COVID-19. Overall study context: The samples span acute and convalescent COVID-19 from the United States, Italy and Spain. The analysed material was cDNA or gDNA that came from T cells, B-cell-depleted T cells, or PBMCs.

Original handling: Amplifying reference gene primers gave estimates of nucleated cell counts. Sequencing used immunoSEQ multiplex PCR; TCRdb keeps in-frame clones, though not all of them. V and J calls and clone size are those listed in that table; D and trimming were worked out from the DNA. Among roughly 180,000 clones listed, roughly 80% were seen once. Unmatched junction bases numbered 12, after V lost 5 bases and J lost 3 bases. This CDR3 spans 17 amino acids. Germline V CDR1 and CDR2: LGHNT, FRNRAP. Sequencing was carried out using peripheral blood. This chain links TRBV12-5 with TRBJ2-1; TRBD1 aligns across 8 bases. This clonotype originated in a human donor in a cohort sampled during active COVID-19. CDR3 DNA: TGTGCTAGTGGTCCCGTCTCCGGGACAGGAATCTACAATGAGCAGTTCTTC. Translating it yields CASGPVSGTGIYNEQFF.